This T cell receptor beta chain was documented in a study of OX40 agonist ivuxolimab in advanced cancers. Turning to the study itself: Under the entry rules, prior anti-PD-1, anti-PD-L1 or anti-CTLA-4 therapy was allowed, and 40% had some.

V lost 0 bases and J 7 bases, leaving 18 bases between the germline ends. Germline V CDR1 and CDR2: LGHNT, FRNRAP. The CDR3 is 17 amino acids. Notes on this clone: Its antigen remains unidentified.

Study-level findings and limits: The specificity for antigen of the expanded peripheral T cells was not determined. The study found among the lowest clonal expansion in partial responders at 0.1-3.0 mg/kg.

Measured with immunoSEQ multiplex PCR; TCRdb has only the in-frame clones, and not every one. The data contain 80,000 to 90,000 clones, about 81% of them seen just once; the ten biggest clones take up approximately 1.7%. This rearrangement joins TRBV12-5 to TRBJ2-2; D uncertain. The TCR originated in an adult with an advanced solid tumor such as melanoma, head and neck, liver or kidney cancer. The sample in question was CD4+ or CD8+ T cells sorted from blood, obtained in a trial of the OX40 agonist ivuxolimab. This chain's CDR3 is CASGLVPSVGLSGELFF. The CDR3 coding sequence is TGTGCTAGTGGTTTGGTACCCAGCGTGGGTTTGAGCGGGGAGCTGTTTTTT.